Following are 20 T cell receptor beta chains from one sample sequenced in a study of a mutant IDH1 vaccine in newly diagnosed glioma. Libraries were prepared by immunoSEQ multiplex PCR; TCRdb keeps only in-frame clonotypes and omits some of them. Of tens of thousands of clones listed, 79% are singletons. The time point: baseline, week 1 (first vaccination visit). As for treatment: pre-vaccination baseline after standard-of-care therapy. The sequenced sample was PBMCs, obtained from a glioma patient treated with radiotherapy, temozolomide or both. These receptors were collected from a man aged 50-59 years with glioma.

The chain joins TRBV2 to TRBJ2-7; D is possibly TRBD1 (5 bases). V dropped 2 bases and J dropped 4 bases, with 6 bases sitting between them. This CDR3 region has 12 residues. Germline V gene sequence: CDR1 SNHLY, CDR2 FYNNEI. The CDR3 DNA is TGTGCCAGCAGTGAAAGGGGATACGAGCAGTACTTC. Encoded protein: CASSERGYEQYF.

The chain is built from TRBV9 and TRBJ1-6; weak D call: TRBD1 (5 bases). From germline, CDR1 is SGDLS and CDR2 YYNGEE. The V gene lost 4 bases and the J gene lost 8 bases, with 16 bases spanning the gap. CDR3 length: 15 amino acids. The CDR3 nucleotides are TGTGCCAGCAGCACCCTTCAGGGTGGGGATTCACCCCTCCACTTT. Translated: CASSTLQGGDSPLHF.

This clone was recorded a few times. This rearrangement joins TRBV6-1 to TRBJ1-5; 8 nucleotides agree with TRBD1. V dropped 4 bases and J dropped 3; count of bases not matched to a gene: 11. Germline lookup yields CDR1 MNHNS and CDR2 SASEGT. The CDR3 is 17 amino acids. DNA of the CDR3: TGTGCCAGCAGTGCCTGGACAGGGACACGGGACAATCAGCCCCAGCATTTT. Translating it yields CASSAWTGTRDNQPQHF.

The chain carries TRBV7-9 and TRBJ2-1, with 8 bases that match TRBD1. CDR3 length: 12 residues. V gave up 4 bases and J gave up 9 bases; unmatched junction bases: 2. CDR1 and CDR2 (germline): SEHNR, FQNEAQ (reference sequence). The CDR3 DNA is TGTGCCAGCAGCTCAGGGGGCGGTGAGCAGTTCTTC. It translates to CASSSGGGEQFF.

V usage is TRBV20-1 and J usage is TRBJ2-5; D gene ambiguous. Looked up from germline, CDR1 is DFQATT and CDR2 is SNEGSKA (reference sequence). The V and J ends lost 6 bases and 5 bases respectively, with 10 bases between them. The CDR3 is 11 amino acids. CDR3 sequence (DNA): TGCAGTGCAGGGATGAGGGAGACCCAGTACTTC. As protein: CSAGMRETQYF.

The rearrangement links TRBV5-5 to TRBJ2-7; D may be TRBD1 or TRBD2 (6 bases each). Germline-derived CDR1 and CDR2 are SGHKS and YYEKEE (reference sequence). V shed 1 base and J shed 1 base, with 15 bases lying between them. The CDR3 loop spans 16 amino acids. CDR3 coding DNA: TGTGCCAGCAGCTTGAGGGCAGGAGGGGGGTCCTACGAGCAGTACTTC. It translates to CASSLRAGGGSYEQYF.

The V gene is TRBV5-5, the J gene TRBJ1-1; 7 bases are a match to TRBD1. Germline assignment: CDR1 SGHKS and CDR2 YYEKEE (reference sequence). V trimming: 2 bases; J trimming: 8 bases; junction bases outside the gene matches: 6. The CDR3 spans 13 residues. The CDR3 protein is CASSLTGDGEAFF. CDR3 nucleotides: TGTGCCAGCAGCTTAACAGGGGACGGCGAAGCTTTCTTT.

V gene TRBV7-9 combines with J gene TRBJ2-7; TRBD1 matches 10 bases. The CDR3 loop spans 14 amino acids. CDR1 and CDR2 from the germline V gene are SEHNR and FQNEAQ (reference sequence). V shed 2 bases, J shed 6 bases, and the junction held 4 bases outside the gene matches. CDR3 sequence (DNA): TGTGCCAGCAGCTTATGGGACAGGGGAGGCGAGCAGTACTTC. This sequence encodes CASSLWDRGGEQYF.

The DNA of the CDR3 is TGTGCCGGCCCCGGGACAGGGGTTCAGCCCCAGCATTTT. Its translation is CAGPGTGVQPQHF. This chain links TRBV28 with TRBJ1-5, with 10 bases lining up with TRBD1. The CDR3 runs 13 residues. Germline CDR1 is MDHEN and CDR2 is SYDVKM. After removal of 11 bases from V and 6 bases from J, the junction contained 7 bases not matched to a gene. The full variable domain, completed using reference TRBV28 and TRBJ1-5, is DVKVTQSSRYLVKRTGEKVFLECVQDMDHENMFWYRQDPGLGLRLIYFSYDVKMKEKGDIPEGYSVSREKKERFSLILESASTNQTSMYLCAGPGTGVQPQHFGDGTRLSIL.

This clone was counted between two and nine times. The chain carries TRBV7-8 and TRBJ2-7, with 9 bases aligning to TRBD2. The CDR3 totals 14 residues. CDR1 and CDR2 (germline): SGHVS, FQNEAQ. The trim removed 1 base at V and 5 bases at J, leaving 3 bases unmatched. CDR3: CASSLVAGAHEQYF. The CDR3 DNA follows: TGTGCCAGCAGCTTAGTAGCGGGGGCCCACGAGCAGTACTTC.

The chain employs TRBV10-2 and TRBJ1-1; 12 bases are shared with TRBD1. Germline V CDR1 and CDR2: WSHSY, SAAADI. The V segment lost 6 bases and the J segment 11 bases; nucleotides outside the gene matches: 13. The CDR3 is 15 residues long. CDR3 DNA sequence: TGCGCCAGCAGCGAAGCCGGGACAGGGGGCGCAAGGGCTTTCTTT. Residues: CASSEAGTGGARAFF.

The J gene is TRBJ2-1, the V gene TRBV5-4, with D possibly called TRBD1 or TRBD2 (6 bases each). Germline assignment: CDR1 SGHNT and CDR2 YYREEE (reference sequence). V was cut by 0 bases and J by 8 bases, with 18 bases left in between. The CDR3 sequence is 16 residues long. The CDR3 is CASSLAGGGPSYEQFF. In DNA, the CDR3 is TGTGCCAGCAGCTTGGCCGGGGGCGGGCCCTCGTATGAGCAGTTCTTC. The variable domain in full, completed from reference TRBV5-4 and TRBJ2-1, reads ETGVTQSPTHLIKTRGQQVTLRCSSQSGHNTVSWYQQALGQGPQFIFQYYREEENGRGNFPPRFSGLQFPNYSSELNVNALELDDSALYLCASSLAGGGPSYEQFFGPGTRLTVL.

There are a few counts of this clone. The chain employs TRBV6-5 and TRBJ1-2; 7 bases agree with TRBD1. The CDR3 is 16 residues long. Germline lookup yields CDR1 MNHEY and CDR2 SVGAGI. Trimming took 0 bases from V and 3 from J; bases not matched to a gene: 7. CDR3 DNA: TGTGCCAGCAGTTACTCCCACGGGACAGCCCACTATGGCTACACCTTC. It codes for CASSYSHGTAHYGYTF.

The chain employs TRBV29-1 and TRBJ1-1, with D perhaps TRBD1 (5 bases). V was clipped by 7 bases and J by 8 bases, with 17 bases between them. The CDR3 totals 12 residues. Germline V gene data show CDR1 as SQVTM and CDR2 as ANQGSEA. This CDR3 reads CSGSGEGREAFF. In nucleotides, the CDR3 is TGCAGCGGGTCTGGGGAGGGGAGGGAAGCTTTCTTT.

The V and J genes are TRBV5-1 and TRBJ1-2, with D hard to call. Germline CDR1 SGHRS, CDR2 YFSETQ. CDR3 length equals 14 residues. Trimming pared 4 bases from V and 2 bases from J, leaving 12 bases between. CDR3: CASSREGANYGYTF. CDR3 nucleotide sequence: TGCGCCAGCAGCCGAGAAGGAGCCAACTATGGCTACACCTTC.

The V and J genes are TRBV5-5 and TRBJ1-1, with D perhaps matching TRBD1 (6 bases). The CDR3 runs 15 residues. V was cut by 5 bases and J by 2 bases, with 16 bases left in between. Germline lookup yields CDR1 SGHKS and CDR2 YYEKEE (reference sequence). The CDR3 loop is CASSPLGGPNTEAFF. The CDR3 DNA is TGTGCCAGCAGTCCGTTAGGGGGGCCTAACACTGAAGCTTTCTTT.

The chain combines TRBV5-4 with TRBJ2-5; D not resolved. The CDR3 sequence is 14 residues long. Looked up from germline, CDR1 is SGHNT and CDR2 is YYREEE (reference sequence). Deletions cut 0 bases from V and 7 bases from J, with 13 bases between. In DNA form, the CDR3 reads TGTGCCAGCAGCTTGGAACAGCCACCAAGGACCCAGTACTTC. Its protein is CASSLEQPPRTQYF.

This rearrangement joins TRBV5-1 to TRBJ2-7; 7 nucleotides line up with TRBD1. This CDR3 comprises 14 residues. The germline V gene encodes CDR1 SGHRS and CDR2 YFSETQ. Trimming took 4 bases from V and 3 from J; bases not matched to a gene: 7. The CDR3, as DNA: TGCGCCAGCAGCCCCCCGGGACAGAGCTACGAGCAGTACTTC. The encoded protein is CASSPPGQSYEQYF.

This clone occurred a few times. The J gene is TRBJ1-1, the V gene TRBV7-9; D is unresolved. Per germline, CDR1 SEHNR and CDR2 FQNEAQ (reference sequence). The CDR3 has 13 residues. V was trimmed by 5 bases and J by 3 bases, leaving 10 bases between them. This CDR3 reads CASSPHFDTEAFF. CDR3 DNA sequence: TGTGCCAGCAGCCCCCATTTCGACACTGAAGCTTTCTTT.

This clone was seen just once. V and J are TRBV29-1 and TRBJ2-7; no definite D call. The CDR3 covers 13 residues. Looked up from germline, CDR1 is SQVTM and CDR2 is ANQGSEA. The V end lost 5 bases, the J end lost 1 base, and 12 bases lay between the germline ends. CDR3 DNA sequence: TGCAGCGTTAGGCTCGGCGATTCCTACGAGCAGTACTTC. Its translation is CSVRLGDSYEQYF.